A single sample gave rise to the 27 T cell receptor beta chains below, sequenced in a study of T cell responses to AZD1222 COVID-19 vaccine. Profiled with immunoSEQ multiplex PCR; TCRdb holds only in-frame clones, not every one. The table has 90,000 to 110,000 clones, roughly 88% seen once; the top ten hold approximately 17%. The source was peripheral blood, collected on day 0 of AZD1222 vaccination. The receptors come from an adult in good health.

The chain joins TRBV28 to TRBJ1-6, with 7 bases aligning to TRBD1. The junction had 5 bases not matched to a gene; V was cut back by 5 bases and J by 7 bases. This CDR3 contains 14 residues. Germline assignment: CDR1 MDHEN and CDR2 SYDVKM. The CDR3 DNA reads as TGTGCCAGCAGTGCGACAGGGCCCAATTCACCCCTCCACTTT. This encodes CASSATGPNSPLHF.

The chain recombines TRBV30 with TRBJ1-1; 8 bases agree with TRBD1. Per germline, CDR1 GTSNPN and CDR2 SVGIG (reference sequence). The V gene end was trimmed by 7 bases and the J gene end by 1 base; junction bases not matched to a gene: 5. This CDR3 has 13 residues. The CDR3 protein is CAYRDRGNTEAFF. In DNA, the CDR3 is TGTGCCTACAGAGACAGGGGGAACACTGAAGCTTTCTTT. Complete variable domain (other parts from reference TRBV30 and TRBJ1-1): SQTIHQWPATLVQPVGSPLSLECTVEGTSNPNLYWYRQAAGRGLQLLFYSVGIGQISSEVPQNLSASRPQDRQFILSSKKLLLSDSGFYLCAYRDRGNTEAFFGQGTRLTVV.

This chain connects TRBV7-8 to TRBJ2-3; 14 positions match TRBD2. Germline V CDR1 and CDR2: SGHVS, FQNEAQ. V dropped 1 base and J dropped 4; count of bases not matched to a gene: 4. The CDR3 is made up of 17 amino acids. CDR3 DNA: TGTGCCAGCAGCTTAGGGATGACTAGCGGGAGGGCAGATACGCAGTATTTT. Translation gives CASSLGMTSGRADTQYF.

This clone was detected only a few times. The chain couples TRBV4-2 to TRBJ2-7, with TRBD1 identical over 7 bases. The CDR3 totals 13 residues. The germline gives CDR1 LGHNA, CDR2 YNFKEQ. V gave up 2 bases and J gave up 7 bases; unmatched junction bases: 5. The CDR3 sequence is CASSQRTGWEQYF. The CDR3 DNA reads as TGTGCCAGCAGCCAACGGACAGGATGGGAGCAGTACTTC.

V gene TRBV5-4 combines with J gene TRBJ2-3; 8 bases line up with TRBD2. Germline V gene lookup returns CDR1 SGHNT and CDR2 YYREEE (reference sequence). The CDR3 consists of 17 residues. V lost 4 bases, J lost 3 bases, and 13 bases stayed unmatched. CDR3 in DNA: TGTGCCAGCAGCCCCGGAGGAGCCCGGGGGGGGACAGATACGCAGTATTTT. Translated, it gives CASSPGGARGGTDTQYF.

CDR3 residues: CASSFRGRSEAFF. The CDR3 region has the DNA TGTGCCAGCAGTTTCAGGGGGAGGAGTGAAGCTTTCTTT. The V gene is TRBV28, the J gene TRBJ1-1, with 7 bases identical to TRBD1. CDR1 and CDR2 (germline): MDHEN, SYDVKM. After removal of 3 bases from V and 7 bases from J, the junction contained 5 bases not matched to a gene. The CDR3 has 13 amino acids. Full variable domain (outside the CDR3, taken from reference TRBV28 and TRBJ1-1): DVKVTQSSRYLVKRTGEKVFLECVQDMDHENMFWYRQDPGLGLRLIYFSYDVKMKEKGDIPEGYSVSREKKERFSLILESASTNQTSMYLCASSFRGRSEAFFGQGTRLTVV.

The J gene is TRBJ2-1, the V gene TRBV4-2, with 8 positions matching TRBD2. The germline V gene has CDR1 LGHNA and CDR2 YNFKEQ. After removal of 1 base from V and 3 bases from J, the junction contained 5 bases not matched to a gene. The CDR3 extends over 16 amino acids. This CDR3 reads CASSQGGAGVYNEQFF. The CDR3 DNA reads TGTGCCAGCAGCCAAGGAGGAGCGGGAGTCTACAATGAGCAGTTCTTC.

This chain links TRBV6-6 with TRBJ2-7; 7 bases are shared with TRBD2. Losses at the gene ends were 6 bases for V and 3 bases for J; bases not matched to a gene: 2. The germline V gene has CDR1 MNHNY and CDR2 SVGAGI (reference sequence). The CDR3 is 12 residues long. The DNA for the CDR3 is TGTGCCAGCAGCCGCGGGAGCTACGAGCAGTACGTC. The encoded protein is CASSRGSYEQYV.

Only a few counts were recorded for this clone. The junction departs from the called germline gene at one end, perhaps through a read error. The chain joins TRBV30 to TRBJ2-7, with 8 nucleotides matching TRBD2. The V gene's germline CDR1 is GTSNPN and CDR2 SVGIG (reference sequence). CDR3 length equals 13 residues. CDR3 coding DNA: TGTGCCTGGAGTGTACAGGCTAGCGGGCCGGGTGACTTC. Its protein is CAWSVQASGPGDF.

The chain recombines TRBV29-1 with TRBJ1-2; TRBD1 might be the D (5 bases). CDR1 and CDR2 from the germline V gene are SQVTM and ANQGSEA. The CDR3 spans 15 residues. Deletions cut 0 bases from V and 5 bases from J, with 16 bases between. The CDR3 region is CSVEEGGPAGYGYTF. The CDR3 DNA is TGCAGCGTTGAAGAGGGGGGACCGGCGGGGTATGGCTACACCTTC.

This chain joins TRBV5-1 and TRBJ1-1, with TRBD1 matching 11 bases. The CDR3 runs to 14 residues. V shed 4 bases, J shed 5 bases, and the junction held 4 bases outside the gene matches. Germline-derived CDR1 and CDR2 are SGHRS and YFSETQ. The DNA of the CDR3 is TGCGCCAGCAGCCCAGGACAGGGGGCAACTGAAGCTTTCTTT. Protein product: CASSPGQGATEAFF.

The CDR3 sequence: CASSSGGGNNYGYTF. The CDR3 DNA reads as TGTGCCAGCAGCTCGGGAGGGGGCAACAACTATGGCTACACCTTC. The chain joins TRBV7-2 to TRBJ1-2, with TRBD1 matching 7 bases. From germline, CDR1 is SGHTA and CDR2 FQGNSA. Trimming took 4 bases from V and 2 from J; bases not matched to a gene: 7. The CDR3 covers 15 residues.

The V and J genes are TRBV6-2 or TRBV6-3 and TRBJ1-5; tentative D call: TRBD1 (5 bases). Germline CDR1 reads MNHEY; CDR2 reads SVGEGT. The V end lost 6 bases, the J end lost 4 bases, and 16 bases lay between the germline ends. CDR3 length equals 15 residues. The CDR3: CASSPWGGRNQPQHF. For the CDR3, the DNA is TGTGCCAGCAGCCCATGGGGGGGTAGGAATCAGCCCCAGCATTTT.

The chain combines TRBV11-1 with TRBJ2-7, with D unclear. The V gene lost 3 bases and the J gene lost 3 bases, with 18 bases spanning the gap. The CDR3 runs to 16 residues. CDR1 and CDR2 from the germline V gene are SGHAT and FQDESV (reference sequence). The CDR3 is CASSLVATSLHYEQYF. In DNA, the CDR3 is TGTGCCAGCAGCTTGGTGGCGACCTCCCTTCACTACGAGCAGTACTTC.

The chain uses TRBV10-3 and TRBJ2-1; 14 nucleotides match TRBD2. The CDR3 length is 15 residues. The trim removed 8 bases at V and 10 bases at J, leaving 10 bases unmatched. Germline assignment: CDR1 ENHRY and CDR2 SYGVKD. In DNA form, the CDR3 reads TGTGCCATCTCTGGACTAGCGGGAGGTTTAGGGGAGCAGTTCTTC. Amino acids: CAISGLAGGLGEQFF.

This clone has a handful of counts. The chain links TRBV28 to TRBJ2-7; D perhaps matches TRBD2 (6 bases). Germline assignment: CDR1 MDHEN and CDR2 SYDVKM. The CDR3 totals 15 residues. Between the trimmed V and J ends, which lost 4 bases and 4 bases, there was a span of 17 bases. The CDR3 spells CASSYGGTQAYEQYF. For the CDR3, the DNA is TGTGCCAGCAGTTACGGAGGGACGCAGGCATACGAGCAGTACTTC.

The table lists this clone with a few counts. The chain uses TRBV25-1 and TRBJ1-1, with a tentative D call TRBD1 (6 bases). Trimming took 5 bases from V and 2 from J, leaving 21 bases between them. Germline V gives CDR1 MGHDK, CDR2 SYGVNS. The CDR3 runs 17 residues. The CDR3 sequence is CASSPPAGGGGNTEAFF. Written as DNA, the CDR3 is TGTGCCAGCAGTCCCCCGGCGGGGGGCGGGGGAAACACTGAAGCTTTCTTT.

J is TRBJ1-2 and V is TRBV18; D unresolved. The CDR3 is 14 residues long. Trimming stripped 2 bases from V and 0 bases from J, with 7 bases between. The germline CDR1 and CDR2 sequences are KGHSH and LQKENI. The CDR3 nucleotides are TGTGCCAGCTCACCAGGGAGATCTAACTATGGCTACACCTTC. Its translation: CASSPGRSNYGYTF.

The genes are TRBV19 and TRBJ1-2; D is undetermined. V was clipped by 2 bases and J by 4 bases, with 8 bases between them. This CDR3 comprises 13 residues. Germline V CDR1 and CDR2: LNHDA, SQIVND (reference sequence). CDR3 amino acids: CASSIKGSYGYTF. In DNA form, the CDR3 reads TGTGCCAGTAGTATAAAGGGCAGCTATGGCTACACCTTC.

The chain couples TRBV19 to TRBJ1-1; D ambiguous. The germline V gene has CDR1 LNHDA and CDR2 SQIVND (reference sequence). Trimming took 0 bases from V and 10 from J, leaving 9 bases between them. The CDR3 loop spans 12 amino acids. The CDR3 DNA is TGTGCCAGTAGTATAGATGCCAAGCGAGCTTTCTTT. It encodes CASSIDAKRAFF.

The CDR3 sequence is CASSPQRQGSYGYTF. In DNA, the CDR3 is TGTGCCAGCAGTCCTCAACGACAGGGGTCATATGGCTACACCTTC. The V gene is TRBV27, the J gene TRBJ1-2; TRBD1 matches 8 bases. CDR3 length: 15 amino acids. CDR1 and CDR2 (germline): MNHEY, SMNVEV (reference sequence). The trim removed 5 bases at V and 5 bases at J, leaving 10 bases unmatched.

This chain connects TRBV11-3 to TRBJ1-1; no clear D. CDR1 and CDR2 (germline): SGHNT, YENEEA. Trimming took off 2 bases at V and 0 bases at J, with 13 bases between the two ends. There are 16 residues in the CDR3. CDR3 coding DNA: TGTGCCAGCAGCTTAAGTTTATTGGGGATGAACACTGAAGCTTTCTTT. Translating it yields CASSLSLLGMNTEAFF.

The rearrangement joins TRBV16 to TRBJ1-6, with D perhaps TRBD1 (6 bases). From germline, CDR1 is KGHSY and CDR2 FQNENV. Trimming left V 2 bases short and J 8 bases short, with 19 bases between. This CDR3 has 17 amino acids. The chain's CDR3 is CASSQSPIGGLDSPLHF. The CDR3 coding sequence is TGTGCCAGCAGCCAAAGCCCTATAGGGGGGTTGGATTCACCCCTCCACTTT. Full variable domain (outside the CDR3, taken from reference TRBV16 and TRBJ1-6): GEEVAQTPKHLVRGEGQKAKLYCAPIKGHSYVFWYQQVLKNEFKFLISFQNENVFDETGMPKERFSAKCLPNSPCSLEIQATKLEDSAVYFCASSQSPIGGLDSPLHFGNGTRLTVT.

The chain joins TRBV18 to TRBJ2-7; the D gene is possibly TRBD1 (6 bases). Trimming cost V 10 bases and J 1 base, with 14 bases left between them. The CDR3 loop spans 13 amino acids. Germline CDR1 is KGHSH and CDR2 is LQKENI. CDR3 sequence reads: CATDRDTSYEQYV. CDR3 DNA sequence: TGTGCCACCGACCGGGACACATCCTACGAGCAGTACGTC.

This chain's CDR3 is CASSYSKGVRTEAFF. CDR3 in DNA: TGTGCCAGCAGTTACTCGAAAGGGGTACGGACTGAAGCTTTCTTT. The J gene is TRBJ1-1, the V gene TRBV6-5; tentative D call: TRBD1 (5 bases). Germline V gives CDR1 MNHEY, CDR2 SVGAGI. Trimming pared 0 bases from V and 5 bases from J, leaving 13 bases between. The CDR3 runs 15 residues.

The chain carries TRBV29-1 and TRBJ2-3; a weak D match, TRBD2 (6 bases). The V and J ends lost 6 bases and 5 bases respectively, with 12 bases between them. The CDR3 is 12 amino acids. CDR1 and CDR2 from the germline V gene are SQVTM and ANQGSEA. The CDR3 sequence is CSVPEGQDTQYF. The CDR3 DNA is TGCAGCGTGCCGGAGGGCCAAGATACGCAGTATTTT.

This clone was seen a handful of times. The CDR3 protein is CASSYLRVSSTGELFF. As DNA, the CDR3 is TGTGCCAGCAGTTACTTACGGGTCTCCTCCACCGGGGAGCTGTTTTTT. This chain uses TRBV6-2 or TRBV6-3 with TRBJ2-2; D gene ambiguous. Trimming took off 1 base at V and 4 bases at J, with 13 bases between the two ends. Germline V gene data show CDR1 as MNHEY and CDR2 as SVGEGT. The CDR3 is made up of 16 amino acids.